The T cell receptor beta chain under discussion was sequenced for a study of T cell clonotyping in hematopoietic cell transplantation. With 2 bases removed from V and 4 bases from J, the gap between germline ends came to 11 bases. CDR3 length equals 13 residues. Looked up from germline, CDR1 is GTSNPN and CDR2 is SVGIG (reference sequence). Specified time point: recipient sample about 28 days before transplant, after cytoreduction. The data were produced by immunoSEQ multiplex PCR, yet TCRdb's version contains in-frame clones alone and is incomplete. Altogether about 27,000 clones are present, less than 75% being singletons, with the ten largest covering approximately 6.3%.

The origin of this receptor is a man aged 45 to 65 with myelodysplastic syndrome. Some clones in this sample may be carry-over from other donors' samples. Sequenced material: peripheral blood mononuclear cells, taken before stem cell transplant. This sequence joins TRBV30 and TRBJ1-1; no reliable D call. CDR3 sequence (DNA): TGTGCCTGGAGTAGCAACTGGCGCACTGAAGCTTTCTTT. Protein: CAWSSNWRTEAFF.